This TCR beta chain was retrieved from a study of T cell changes during pregnancy in multiple sclerosis. Losses at the gene ends were 0 bases for V and 0 bases for J; bases not matched to a gene: 4. The CDR3 is 16 amino acids. Germline V gene lookup returns CDR1 SGHRS and CDR2 YFSETQ. Clones were read by immunoSEQ multiplex PCR, and TCRdb kept only the in-frame ones, dropping some. The sample lists about 57,000 clones, 90% to 95% occurring once. This specimen consisted of CD4+ T cells from peripheral blood mononuclear cells, obtained in the second trimester of pregnancy. The receptor was isolated from a female donor with multiple sclerosis, enrolled in a pregnancy study. The rearrangement joins TRBV5-1 to TRBJ2-5; the match to TRBD2 covers 8 bases. CDR3 residues: CASSLAGGSYQETQYF. The CDR3 coding sequence is TGCGCCAGCAGCTTGGCGGGGGGGTCGTACCAAGAGACCCAGTACTTC.